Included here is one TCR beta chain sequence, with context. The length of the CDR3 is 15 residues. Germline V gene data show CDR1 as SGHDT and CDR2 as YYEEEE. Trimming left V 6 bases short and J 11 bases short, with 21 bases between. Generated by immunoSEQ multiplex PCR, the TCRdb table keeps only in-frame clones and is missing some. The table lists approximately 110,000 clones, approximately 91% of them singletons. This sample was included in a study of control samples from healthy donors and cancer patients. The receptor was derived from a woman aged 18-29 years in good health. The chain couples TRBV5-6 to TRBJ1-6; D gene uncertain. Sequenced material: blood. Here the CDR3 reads CASTQQRGPRAPLHF. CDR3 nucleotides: TGTGCCAGCACCCAGCAAAGAGGACCACGGGCACCCCTCCACTTT.